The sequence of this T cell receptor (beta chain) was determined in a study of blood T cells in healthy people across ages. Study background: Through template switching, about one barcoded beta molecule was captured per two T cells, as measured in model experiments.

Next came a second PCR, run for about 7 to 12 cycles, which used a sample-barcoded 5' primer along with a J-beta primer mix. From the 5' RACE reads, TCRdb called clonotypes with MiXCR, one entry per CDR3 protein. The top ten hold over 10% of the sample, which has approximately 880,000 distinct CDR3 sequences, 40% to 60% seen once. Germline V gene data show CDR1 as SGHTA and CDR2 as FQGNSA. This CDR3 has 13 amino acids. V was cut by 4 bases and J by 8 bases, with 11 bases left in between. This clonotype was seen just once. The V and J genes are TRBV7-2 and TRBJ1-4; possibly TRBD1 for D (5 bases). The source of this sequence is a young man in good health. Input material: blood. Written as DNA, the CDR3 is TGTGCCAGCAGCTCCAGGGTCGGGGAAAAACTGTTTTTT. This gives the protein CASSSRVGEKLFF.